The T cell receptor beta chain under discussion was sequenced for a study of cytomegalovirus exposure and HLA in healthy donors. The CDR3 covers 14 residues. Trimming stripped 0 bases from V and 8 bases from J, with 8 bases between. Germline CDR1 KGHSH, CDR2 LQKENI. In regard to this clone: The antigen is unknown.

Study-level points and caveats: Specificity of a few CMV-associated chains for CMV antigens was verified in vitro.

Sequencing used immunoSEQ multiplex PCR; TCRdb keeps in-frame clones, though not all of them. The repertoire holds approximately 100,000 clones, roughly 87% seen once, with 5.5% to 7.5% in the top ten. The material sequenced was PBMCs. The clonotype originates from a man between 18 and 29 years old in good health and CMV-seropositive. The rearrangement joins TRBV18 to TRBJ1-6; no clear D. The CDR3 DNA reads as TGTGCCAGCTCACCACCGGGAGAATATTCACCCCTCCACTTT. Protein product: CASSPPGEYSPLHF. Filled out from reference TRBV18 and TRBJ1-6, the complete variable domain reads NAGVMQNPRHLVRRRGQEARLRCSPMKGHSHVYWYRQLPEEGLKFMVYLQKENIIDESGMPKERFSAEFPKEGPSILRIQQVVRGDSAAYFCASSPPGEYSPLHFGNGTRLTVT.